Below, 26 T cell receptor beta chains from the same sample are listed, as sequenced in a study of blood T cell repertoires in COVID-19 (dated by TCRdb to 2019 to 2021). The library was obtained by the immunoSEQ multiplex PCR assay. In its TCRdb copy, this immuneACCESS table keeps in-frame sequences only and misses some clones. Where compared with another copy, unresolved V genes explain less than half of these, and the others have no known cause. The sample includes some 240,000 clones, with 65% to 85% observed a single time. Roughly 3.2% of the sample comes from the top ten. The sequencing sample was made of PBMCs or T cells enriched from blood (not recorded which). These receptors were collected from a man in his fifties or sixties who had recovered from COVID-19.

The V gene is TRBV23-1, the J gene TRBJ1-1; D unresolved. TRBV23-1 is an ORF, with its function uncertain. The CDR3 has 16 amino acids. Between the trimmed V and J ends, which lost 3 bases and 6 bases, there was a span of 20 bases. The CDR3 sequence: CASSHQGLRERAEAFF. The CDR3 DNA reads as TGCGCCAGCAGTCACCAAGGCCTGAGGGAACGGGCTGAAGCTTTCTTT.

In the case of this clone: The junction differs from germline at one of its ends, possibly a read error. The chain combines TRBV7-7 with TRBJ2-3; maybe TRBD1 (5 bases). Germline CDR1 and CDR2: SSHAT and FNYEAQ (reference sequence). This CDR3 region has 16 residues. CDR3 loop: CASSLGKGIRTDTQYF. The CDR3 coding sequence is TGTGCTAGCAGCTTAGGGAAGGGGATACGAACAGATACGCAGTATTTT.

V and J are TRBV4-1 and TRBJ1-4, with D perhaps matching TRBD1 (6 bases). Germline values: CDR1 MGHRA, CDR2 YSYEKL. V was shortened by 1 base and J by 6 bases, with 12 bases between the two germline ends. This CDR3 is 15 amino acids long. In DNA, the CDR3 is TGCGCCAGCAGCCAAGGGACGGCAGGGGATGAAAAACTGTTTTTT. This codes for CASSQGTAGDEKLFF.

This chain uses TRBV5-5 with TRBJ1-3, with D tentatively TRBD1 (5 bases). The V end was cut by 6 bases, the J end by 4 bases, with 14 bases between. The length of the CDR3 is 14 residues. CDR1 SGHKS and CDR2 YYEKEE come from the germline V gene (reference sequence). The CDR3 bases are TGTGCCAGCACCCGGGGAGGGGAAGGAAACACCATATATTTT. Its protein is CASTRGGEGNTIYF.

This sequence joins TRBV7-8 and TRBJ1-5, with D hard to call. This CDR3 is 15 amino acids long. Germline V gene sequence: CDR1 SGHVS, CDR2 FQNEAQ. V was trimmed by 2 bases and J by 0 bases, leaving 8 bases between them. The CDR3 region has the DNA TGTGCCAGCAGCTTAACTTCGTCTAGCAATCAGCCCCAGCATTTT. This encodes CASSLTSSSNQPQHF.

J is TRBJ1-2 and V is TRBV7-9; no clear D. The CDR3 loop spans 13 amino acids. Germline V gene sequence: CDR1 SEHNR, CDR2 FQNEAQ (reference sequence). With 1 base removed from V and 4 bases from J, the gap between germline ends came to 7 bases. Written as DNA, the CDR3 is TGTGCCAGCAGCTTAGGCGGCACCTATGGCTACACCTTC. This sequence encodes CASSLGGTYGYTF. Drawing the rest from reference TRBV7-9 and TRBJ1-2, the complete variable domain is DTGVSQNPRHKITKRGQNVTFRCDPISEHNRLYWYRQTLGQGPEFLTYFQNEAQLEKSRLLSDRFSAERPKGSFSTLEIQRTEQGDSAMYLCASSLGGTYGYTFGSGTRLTVV.

The rearrangement uses TRBV3-1 (or the pseudogene TRBV3-2) and TRBJ1-4; D gene ambiguous. Trimming pared 0 bases from V and 10 bases from J, leaving 15 bases between. CDR1 and CDR2 from the germline V gene are LGHDT and YNNKEL (reference sequence). The CDR3 consists of 15 residues. This CDR3 reads CASSQDPLGSGKLFF. In nucleotides, the CDR3 is TGTGCCAGCAGCCAAGATCCTTTGGGGAGCGGAAAACTGTTTTTT.

This sequence joins TRBV5-1 and TRBJ2-7; D not certain. This CDR3 has 13 amino acids. In germline, CDR1 is SGHRS, CDR2 YFSETQ. Trimming took off 0 bases at V and 0 bases at J, with 4 bases between the two ends. The CDR3 is CASSLASSYEQYF. The CDR3 nucleotides read TGCGCCAGCAGCTTGGCTTCCTCCTACGAGCAGTACTTC.

CDR3: CASKIITGGGPGGNSPLHF. Here the CDR3 DNA reads TGCGCCAGCAAAATAATAACTGGAGGGGGCCCAGGGGGTAATTCACCCCTCCACTTT. The V gene is TRBV5-1, the J gene TRBJ1-6, with 7 bases matching TRBD1. V shed 6 bases and J 6 bases; nucleotides not matched to a gene: 21. Germline lookup yields CDR1 SGHRS and CDR2 YFSETQ. The CDR3 spans 19 residues.

As for this clone: This may arise from a read error, as a much more abundant clone is one base away. This chain links TRBV7-3 with TRBJ1-5; 7 bases agree with TRBD1. Trimming cost V 6 bases and J 5 bases; bases outside gene matches: 4. CDR1 is SGHTA and CDR2 is FQGTGA in the germline V gene. The CDR3 runs 13 residues. The CDR3 here is CASSYDRDQPQHF. The CDR3 DNA follows: TGTGCCAGCAGTTACGACAGGGATCAGCCCCAGCATTTT.

The gene calls are TRBV18 and TRBJ2-7; perhaps TRBD1 as D (5 bases). The CDR3 has 11 amino acids. Germline CDR1 and CDR2: KGHSH and LQKENI. Trimming removed 6 bases from V and 6 bases from J, with 9 bases in between. The CDR3 sequence is CASSEQGEQYF. The CDR3 DNA follows: TGTGCCAGCTCGGAGCAGGGCGAGCAGTACTTC.

The V and J genes are TRBV18 and TRBJ2-3, with D perhaps TRBD2 (6 bases). Germline V gives CDR1 KGHSH, CDR2 LQKENI. Trimming took off 5 bases at V and 3 bases at J, with 15 bases between the two ends. The CDR3 extends over 15 amino acids. This CDR3 reads CASSSGGIRTDTQYF. The DNA of the CDR3 is TGTGCCAGCTCATCCGGAGGGATAAGGACAGATACGCAGTATTTT.

The chain recombines TRBV15 with TRBJ2-1, with 7 positions matching TRBD1. Germline values: CDR1 LNHNV, CDR2 YYDKDF (reference sequence). V shed 5 bases and J 10 bases; nucleotides not matched to a gene: 11. The CDR3 extends over 14 amino acids. CDR3 sequence: CATSAETGLDEQFF. The CDR3 nucleotides are TGTGCCACCAGCGCGGAGACAGGGTTAGACGAGCAGTTCTTC.

The chain links TRBV7-2 to TRBJ1-6, with 7 bases identical to TRBD1. With 7 bases clipped from V and 3 bases from J, the junction kept 3 bases outside the gene matches. Germline CDR1 SGHTA, CDR2 FQGNSA. The CDR3 is made up of 14 amino acids. Written as DNA, the CDR3 is TGTGCCAGCAATTCAGGGGGCTATAATTCACCCCTCCACTTT. This translates into CASNSGGYNSPLHF.

About this clone itself: An end of the junction does not agree with germline; a read error may underlie this. Here the CDR3 DNA reads TGTGCCAGCAGCTACTCGAGTGCTTCTAACTATGGCTACACCTTC. Its protein product is CASSYSSASNYGYTF. The chain links TRBV6-5 to TRBJ1-2; D remains unclear. CDR3 size: 15 residues. Looked up from germline, CDR1 is MNHEY and CDR2 is SVGAGI.

This chain uses TRBV27 with TRBJ1-5; D perhaps matches TRBD1 (6 bases). V lost 4 bases to trimming and J lost 5 bases, with 9 bases between them. The V gene's germline CDR1 is MNHEY and CDR2 SMNVEV (reference sequence). The CDR3 runs to 13 residues. Written as DNA, the CDR3 is TGTGCCAGCAGTTCTACAGGGTATCAGCCCCAGCATTTT. It translates to CASSSTGYQPQHF.

The chain has TRBV20-1 and TRBJ1-6; 8 bases line up with TRBD1. CDR1 and CDR2 from the germline V gene are DFQATT and SNEGSKA (reference sequence). CDR3 length equals 15 residues. Trimming took 3 bases from V and 14 from J; bases not matched to a gene: 15. The CDR3: CSASGATGVARTLHF. CDR3 coding DNA: TGCAGTGCTAGTGGGGCGACAGGGGTTGCCCGGACCCTCCACTTT.

This clone has only one observation. The chain links TRBV5-6 to TRBJ1-5; 10 positions match TRBD1. V trimming: 5 bases; J trimming: 6 bases; junction bases outside the gene matches: 14. Germline V gene sequence: CDR1 SGHDT, CDR2 YYEEEE. This CDR3 has 17 amino acids. Here the CDR3 reads CASRYGQGVVRGQPQHF. The CDR3 nucleotides are TGTGCCAGCAGATACGGACAGGGGGTCGTTAGGGGTCAGCCCCAGCATTTT.

The genes are TRBV2 and TRBJ1-5; D ambiguous. CDR3 size: 14 residues. Trimming stripped 9 bases from V and 2 bases from J, with 14 bases between. CDR1 SNHLY and CDR2 FYNNEI come from the germline V gene. The CDR3 region is CASGEVLGNQPQHF. CDR3 in DNA: TGTGCCAGTGGGGAGGTTTTGGGCAATCAGCCCCAGCATTTT.

The chain combines TRBV3-1 (or the pseudogene TRBV3-2) with TRBJ2-1, with 8 nucleotides matching TRBD1. Losses at the gene ends were 3 bases for V and 0 bases for J; bases not matched to a gene: 4. Germline values: CDR1 LGHDT, CDR2 YNNKEL (reference sequence). This CDR3 region has 16 residues. This CDR3 reads CASSQSTGGSYNEQFF. CDR3 in DNA: TGTGCCAGCAGCCAGAGCACAGGGGGCTCCTACAATGAGCAGTTCTTC.

V is TRBV24-1 and J is TRBJ2-1; 11 bases agree with TRBD1. There are 20 residues in the CDR3. Germline V lookup: CDR1 KGHDR, CDR2 SFDVKD. V shed 4 bases and J 6 bases; nucleotides not matched to a gene: 19. The CDR3 spells CATSDAKWDRGVYRGNEQFF. For the CDR3, the DNA is TGTGCCACCAGTGACGCTAAGTGGGACAGGGGGGTTTATAGGGGCAATGAGCAGTTCTTC.

The rearrangement uses TRBV4-2 and TRBJ2-7; D unresolved. This CDR3 region has 17 residues. Germline V gives CDR1 LGHNA, CDR2 YNFKEQ. Trimming shortened V by 0 bases and J by 1 base, and 16 bases separated the two germline ends. The CDR3 DNA sequence: TGTGCCAGCAGCCAAGATATGGTGGTAGCAGAATCCTACGAGCAGTACTTC. It encodes CASSQDMVVAESYEQYF.

V usage is TRBV11-2 and J usage is TRBJ2-5; a weak D match, TRBD1 (6 bases). Looked up from germline, CDR1 is SGHAT and CDR2 is FQNNGV. Trimming pared 0 bases from V and 6 bases from J, leaving 8 bases between. The CDR3 spans 13 residues. This chain's CDR3 is CASSLEGGQTQYF. For the CDR3, the DNA is TGTGCCAGCAGCTTAGAAGGGGGACAGACCCAGTACTTC. The full variable domain, completed using reference TRBV11-2 and TRBJ2-5, is EAGVAQSPRYKIIEKRQSVAFWCNPISGHATLYWYQQILGQGPKLLIQFQNNGVVDDSQLPKDRFSAERLKGVDSTLKIQPAKLEDSAVYLCASSLEGGQTQYFGPGTRLLVL.

J is TRBJ1-4 and V is TRBV30, with no clear D. Deletions cut 5 bases from V and 7 bases from J, with 8 bases between. This CDR3 is built from 11 residues. CDR1 and CDR2 from the germline V gene are GTSNPN and SVGIG (reference sequence). The CDR3 nucleotides read TGTGCCTGGGGGTTCGGTGAAAAACTGTTTTTT. Encoded protein: CAWGFGEKLFF. The full variable domain, with the rest looked up from reference TRBV30 and TRBJ1-4, is SQTIHQWPATLVQPVGSPLSLECTVEGTSNPNLYWYRQAAGRGLQLLFYSVGIGQISSEVPQNLSASRPQDRQFILSSKKLLLSDSGFYLCAWGFGEKLFFGSGTQLSVL.

This clone was recorded once. This sequence joins TRBV7-9 and TRBJ2-1, with a tentative D call TRBD1 (6 bases). Trimming left V 0 bases short and J 8 bases short, with 20 bases between. CDR3 length equals 17 residues. CDR1 is SEHNR and CDR2 is FQNEAQ in the germline V gene (reference sequence). The CDR3 is CASSLAGTRFEGDEQFF. CDR3 DNA: TGTGCCAGCAGCTTAGCCGGGACAAGGTTTGAAGGGGATGAGCAGTTCTTC.

On this clone itself: This sample includes further DNA sequences coding for the same CDR3. The rearrangement joins TRBV5-5 to TRBJ1-1; TRBD1 might be the D (6 bases). Germline V CDR1 and CDR2: SGHKS, YYEKEE (reference sequence). This CDR3 has 13 amino acids. V lost 3 bases, J lost 1 base, and 7 bases lay in between. For the CDR3, the DNA is TGTGCCAGCAGCTGGGGGCAGAACACTGAAGCTTTCTTT. Protein: CASSWGQNTEAFF.